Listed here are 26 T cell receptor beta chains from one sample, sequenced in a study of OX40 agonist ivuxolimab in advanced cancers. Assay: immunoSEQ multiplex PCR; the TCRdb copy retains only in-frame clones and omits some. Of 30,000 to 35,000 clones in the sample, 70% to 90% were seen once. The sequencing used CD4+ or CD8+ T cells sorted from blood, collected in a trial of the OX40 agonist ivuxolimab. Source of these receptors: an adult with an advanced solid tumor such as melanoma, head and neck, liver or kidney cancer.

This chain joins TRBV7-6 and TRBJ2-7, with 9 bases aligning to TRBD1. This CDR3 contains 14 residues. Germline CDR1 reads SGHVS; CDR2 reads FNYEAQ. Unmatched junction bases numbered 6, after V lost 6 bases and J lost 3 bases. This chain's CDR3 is CASSPRTGDYEQYF. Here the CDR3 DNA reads TGTGCCAGCAGTCCGCGGACAGGGGACTACGAGCAGTACTTC.

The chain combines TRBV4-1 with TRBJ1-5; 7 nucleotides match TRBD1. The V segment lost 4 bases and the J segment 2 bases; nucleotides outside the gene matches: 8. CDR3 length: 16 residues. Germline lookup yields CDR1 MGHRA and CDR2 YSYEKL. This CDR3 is CASSPIQTGGNQPQHF. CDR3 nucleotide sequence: TGCGCCAGCAGCCCTATTCAAACAGGGGGCAATCAGCCCCAGCATTTT.

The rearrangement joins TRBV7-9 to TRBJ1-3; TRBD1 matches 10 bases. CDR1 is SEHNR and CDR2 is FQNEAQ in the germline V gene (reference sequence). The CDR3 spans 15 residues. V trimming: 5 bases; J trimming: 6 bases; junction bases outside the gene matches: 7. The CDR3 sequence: CASSPPGQGTNTIYF. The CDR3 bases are TGTGCCAGCAGCCCCCCGGGACAGGGGACAAACACCATATATTTT. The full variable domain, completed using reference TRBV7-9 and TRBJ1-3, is DTGVSQNPRHKITKRGQNVTFRCDPISEHNRLYWYRQTLGQGPEFLTYFQNEAQLEKSRLLSDRFSAERPKGSFSTLEIQRTEQGDSAMYLCASSPPGQGTNTIYFGEGSWLTVV.

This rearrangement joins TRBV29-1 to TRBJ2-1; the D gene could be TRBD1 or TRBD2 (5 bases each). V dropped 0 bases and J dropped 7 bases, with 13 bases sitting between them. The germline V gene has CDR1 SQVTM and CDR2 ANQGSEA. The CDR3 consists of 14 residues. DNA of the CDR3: TGCAGCGTTGAAGATCGGGACGGATCTAATGAGCAGTTCTTC. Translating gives CSVEDRDGSNEQFF.

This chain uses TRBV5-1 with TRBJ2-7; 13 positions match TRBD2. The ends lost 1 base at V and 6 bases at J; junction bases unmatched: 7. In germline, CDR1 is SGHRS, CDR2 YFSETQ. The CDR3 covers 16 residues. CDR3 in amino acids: CASSLKGLAGLAEQYF. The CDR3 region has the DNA TGCGCCAGCAGCTTGAAGGGACTAGCGGGACTCGCCGAGCAGTACTTC.

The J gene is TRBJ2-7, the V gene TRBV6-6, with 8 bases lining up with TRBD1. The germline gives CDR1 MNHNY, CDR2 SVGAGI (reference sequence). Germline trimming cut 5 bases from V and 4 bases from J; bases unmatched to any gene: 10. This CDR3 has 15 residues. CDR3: CASSNPGQAPYEQYF. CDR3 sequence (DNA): TGTGCCAGCAGTAACCCGGGACAGGCTCCTTACGAGCAGTACTTC.

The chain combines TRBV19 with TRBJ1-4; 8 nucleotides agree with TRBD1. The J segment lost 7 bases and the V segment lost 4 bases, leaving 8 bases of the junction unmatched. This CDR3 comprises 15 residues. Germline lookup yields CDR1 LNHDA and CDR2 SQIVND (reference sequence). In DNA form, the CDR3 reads TGTGCCAGTAGTACACAACAGGGGACAGGTGAAAAACTGTTTTTT. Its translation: CASSTQQGTGEKLFF.

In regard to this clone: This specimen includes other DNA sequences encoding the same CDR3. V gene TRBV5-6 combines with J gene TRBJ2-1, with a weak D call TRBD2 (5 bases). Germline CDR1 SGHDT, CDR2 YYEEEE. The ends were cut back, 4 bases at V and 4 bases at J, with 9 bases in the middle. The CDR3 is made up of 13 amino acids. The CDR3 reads CASSLDSYNEQFF. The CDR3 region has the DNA TGTGCCAGCAGCCTGGACTCATACAATGAGCAGTTCTTC.

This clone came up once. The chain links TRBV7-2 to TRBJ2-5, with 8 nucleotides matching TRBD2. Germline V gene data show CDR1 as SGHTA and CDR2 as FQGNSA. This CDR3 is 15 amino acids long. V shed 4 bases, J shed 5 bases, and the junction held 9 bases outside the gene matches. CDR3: CASSSPGLGRETQYF. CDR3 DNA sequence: TGTGCCAGCAGCTCACCGGGACTAGGGCGGGAGACCCAGTACTTC. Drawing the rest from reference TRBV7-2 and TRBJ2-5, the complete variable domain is GAGVSQSPSNKVTEKGKDVELRCDPISGHTALYWYRQSLGQGLEFLIYFQGNSAPDKSGLPSDRFSAERTGGSVSTLTIQRTQQEDSAVYLCASSSPGLGRETQYFGPGTRLLVL.

The DNA of the CDR3 is TGTGCCAGCAGACTCCGGGGGGGCCGGGAGACCCAGTACTTC. Its protein is CASRLRGGRETQYF. J is TRBJ2-5 and V is TRBV6-5; 8 positions match TRBD2. J lost 5 bases, V lost 6 bases, and 8 bases had no gene match. Looked up from germline, CDR1 is MNHEY and CDR2 is SVGAGI. The CDR3 covers 14 residues.

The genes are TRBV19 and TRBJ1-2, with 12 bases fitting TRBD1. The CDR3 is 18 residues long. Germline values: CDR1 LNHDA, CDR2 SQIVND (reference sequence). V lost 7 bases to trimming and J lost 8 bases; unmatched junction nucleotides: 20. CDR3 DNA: TGTGCCAGTACCCCCGAGGCAGCCGGGACAGGGGGCTTGGGAGGCTACACCTTC. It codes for CASTPEAAGTGGLGGYTF.

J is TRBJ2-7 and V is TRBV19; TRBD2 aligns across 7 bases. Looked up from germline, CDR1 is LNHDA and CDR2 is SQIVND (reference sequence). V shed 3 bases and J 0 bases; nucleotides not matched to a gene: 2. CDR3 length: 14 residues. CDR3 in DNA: TGTGCCAGTAGTATTACTAGCGTCTCCTACGAGCAGTACTTC. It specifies CASSITSVSYEQYF. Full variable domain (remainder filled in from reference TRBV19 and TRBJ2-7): DGGITQSPKYLFRKEGQNVTLSCEQNLNHDAMYWYRQDPGQGLRLIYYSQIVNDFQKGDIAEGYSVSREKKESFPLTVTSAQKNPTAFYLCASSITSVSYEQYFGPGTRLTVT.

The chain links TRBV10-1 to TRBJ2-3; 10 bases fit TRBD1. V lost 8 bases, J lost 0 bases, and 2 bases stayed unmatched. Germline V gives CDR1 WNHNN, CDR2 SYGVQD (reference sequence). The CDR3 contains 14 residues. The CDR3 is CASGTGESTDTQYF. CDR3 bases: TGCGCCAGCGGGACAGGGGAAAGCACAGATACGCAGTATTTT.

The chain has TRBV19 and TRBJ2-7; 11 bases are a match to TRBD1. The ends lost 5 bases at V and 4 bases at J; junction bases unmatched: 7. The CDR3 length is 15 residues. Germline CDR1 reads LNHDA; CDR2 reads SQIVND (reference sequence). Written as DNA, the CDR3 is TGTGCCAGTAGTCCTGGGACAGGGGGTGGGTACGAGCAGTACTTC. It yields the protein CASSPGTGGGYEQYF.

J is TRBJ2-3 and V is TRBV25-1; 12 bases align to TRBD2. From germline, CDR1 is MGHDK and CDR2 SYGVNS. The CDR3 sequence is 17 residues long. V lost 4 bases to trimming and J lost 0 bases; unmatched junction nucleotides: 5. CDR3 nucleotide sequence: TGTGCCAGCAGTGTCTGGACTAGCGGGATAAGCACAGATACGCAGTATTTT. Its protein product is CASSVWTSGISTDTQYF.

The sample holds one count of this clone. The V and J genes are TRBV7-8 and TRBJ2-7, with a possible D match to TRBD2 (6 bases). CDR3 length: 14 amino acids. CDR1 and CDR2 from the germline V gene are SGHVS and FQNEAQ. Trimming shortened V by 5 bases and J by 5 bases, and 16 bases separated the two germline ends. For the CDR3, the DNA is TGTGCCAGCAGCCCCTCGGAGGGATTCCACGAGCAGTACTTC. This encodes CASSPSEGFHEQYF. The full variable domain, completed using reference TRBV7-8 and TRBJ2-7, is GAGVSQSPRYKVAKRGQDVALRCDPISGHVSLFWYQQALGQGPEFLTYFQNEAQLDKSGLPSDRFFAERPEGSVSTLKIQRTQQEDSAVYLCASSPSEGFHEQYFGPGTRLTVT.

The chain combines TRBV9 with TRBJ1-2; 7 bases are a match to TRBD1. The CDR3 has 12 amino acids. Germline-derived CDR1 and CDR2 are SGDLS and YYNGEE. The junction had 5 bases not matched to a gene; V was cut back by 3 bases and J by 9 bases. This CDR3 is CASSAAGGSYTF. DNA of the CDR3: TGTGCCAGCAGCGCGGCAGGGGGAAGCTACACCTTC.

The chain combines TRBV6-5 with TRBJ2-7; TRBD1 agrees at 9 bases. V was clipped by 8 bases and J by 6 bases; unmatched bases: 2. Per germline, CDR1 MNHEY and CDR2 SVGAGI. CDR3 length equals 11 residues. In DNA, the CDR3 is TGTGCCAGCGCACAGGGGGCCGAGCAGTACTTC. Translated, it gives CASAQGAEQYF.

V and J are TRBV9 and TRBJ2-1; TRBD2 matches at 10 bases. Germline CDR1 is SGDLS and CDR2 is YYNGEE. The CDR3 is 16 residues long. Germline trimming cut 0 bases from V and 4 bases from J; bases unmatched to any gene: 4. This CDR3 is CASSVEGLADYNEQFF. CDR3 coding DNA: TGTGCCAGCAGCGTAGAAGGACTAGCGGATTACAATGAGCAGTTCTTC.

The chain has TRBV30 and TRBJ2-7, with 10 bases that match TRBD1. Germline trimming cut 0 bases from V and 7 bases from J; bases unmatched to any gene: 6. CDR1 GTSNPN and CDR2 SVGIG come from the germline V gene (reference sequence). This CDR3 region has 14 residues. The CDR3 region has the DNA TGTGCCTGGAGTGTACGACAGGGGGCGCAGGAGCAGTACTTC. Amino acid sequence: CAWSVRQGAQEQYF. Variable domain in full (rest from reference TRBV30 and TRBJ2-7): SQTIHQWPATLVQPVGSPLSLECTVEGTSNPNLYWYRQAAGRGLQLLFYSVGIGQISSEVPQNLSASRPQDRQFILSSKKLLLSDSGFYLCAWSVRQGAQEQYFGPGTRLTVT.

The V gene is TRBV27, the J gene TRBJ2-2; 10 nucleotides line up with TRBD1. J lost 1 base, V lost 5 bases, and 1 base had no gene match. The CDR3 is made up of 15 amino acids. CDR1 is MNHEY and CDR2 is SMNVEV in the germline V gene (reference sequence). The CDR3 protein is CASSRTGGNTGELFF. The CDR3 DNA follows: TGTGCCAGCAGTCGGACAGGGGGGAACACCGGGGAGCTGTTTTTT.

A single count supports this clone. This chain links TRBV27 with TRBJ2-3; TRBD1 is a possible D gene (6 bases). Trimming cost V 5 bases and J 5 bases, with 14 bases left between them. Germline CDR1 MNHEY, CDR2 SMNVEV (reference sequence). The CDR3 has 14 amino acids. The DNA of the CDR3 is TGTGCCAGCAGTCCCCCGGGGACAAGAGATACGCAGTATTTT. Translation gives CASSPPGTRDTQYF.

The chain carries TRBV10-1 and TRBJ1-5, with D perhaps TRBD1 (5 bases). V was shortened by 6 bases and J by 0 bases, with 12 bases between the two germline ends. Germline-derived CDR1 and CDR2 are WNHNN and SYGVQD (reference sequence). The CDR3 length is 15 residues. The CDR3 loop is CASRTADPSNQPQHF. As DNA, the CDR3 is TGCGCCAGCAGGACAGCGGACCCTAGCAATCAGCCCCAGCATTTT.

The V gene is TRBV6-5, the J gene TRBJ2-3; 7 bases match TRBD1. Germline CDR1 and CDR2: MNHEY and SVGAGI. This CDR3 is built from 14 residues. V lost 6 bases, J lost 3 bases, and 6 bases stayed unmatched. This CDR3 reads CASRRQGWTDTQYF. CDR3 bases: TGTGCCAGCAGACGACAGGGTTGGACAGATACGCAGTATTTT.

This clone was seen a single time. CDR3 amino acids: CASSFYGTAYEQYF. CDR3 in DNA: TGTGCCAGCAGTTTTTATGGGACTGCCTACGAGCAGTACTTC. The chain joins TRBV28 to TRBJ2-7; maybe TRBD2 (6 bases). Germline lookup yields CDR1 MDHEN and CDR2 SYDVKM. V was trimmed by 3 bases and J by 2 bases, leaving 11 bases between them. This CDR3 has 14 residues.

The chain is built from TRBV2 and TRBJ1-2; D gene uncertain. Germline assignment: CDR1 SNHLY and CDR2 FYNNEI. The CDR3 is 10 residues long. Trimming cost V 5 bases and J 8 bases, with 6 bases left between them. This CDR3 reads CASSLPGYTF. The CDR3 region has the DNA TGTGCCAGCAGTCTCCCCGGCTACACCTTC.